A selection of T cell receptor beta chains follows, all from one sample in a study of liver allograft versus peripheral blood T cells. Each CDR3 protein gets one entry after TCRdb re-called the reads with MiXCR. The sample records 1,000 or so distinct CDR3 sequences, less than 20% being singletons. The receptors here all came from a human patient who had a liver transplant. The graft donor may be the source of some T cells. Each CDR3 is given without its conserved first and last residue. Fields, in order: J gene, V gene, CDR3 protein.

TRBJ1-6,TRBV6-2/TRBV6-3,ASSYDGRRSPLH
TRBJ2-5,TRBV24-1,ATSDLHSETQY
TRBJ1-1,TRBV6-5,ASRPRTGKGTEAF
TRBJ2-7,TRBV20-1,SAGPGSPYEQY
TRBJ1-4,TRBV14,ASSPLANEKLF
-,TRBV6-5,ASSDRRGSPLH
TRBJ1-2,TRBV6-2/TRBV6-3,ASRPRLSPYT
TRBJ1-2,TRBV6-1,ASSDGDISWAYGYT
TRBJ2-3,TRBV6-6,ASSWGLLTDTQY
TRBJ1-2,TRBV7-3,ASSPPGGNGYT